This T cell receptor beta chain is from a study of T cells in Graves' hyperthyroidism and ophthalmopathy. RNA transcripts yielded amplified TCR beta CDR3 regions. Researchers ran a first-round RT-PCR on the TCR CDR3 using the HTBI primer set. TCRdb fed the multiplex PCR reads into MiXCR, producing one record per CDR3 protein. The sample gives 500,000 to 600,000 distinct CDR3 sequences, 15% to 20% of which show up once; about 50% is in the top ten. This clonotype has just a few counts. The germline V gene has CDR1 LNHDA and CDR2 SQIVND (reference sequence). CDR3 length equals 16 residues. V shed 5 bases and J 4 bases; nucleotides not matched to a gene: 11.

Sequencing was performed on blood. V and J are TRBV19 and TRBJ2-5; 9 bases are a match to TRBD2. The receptor was derived from a man in his forties with Graves' ophthalmopathy. This CDR3 reads CASSPKAGGLRETQYF. The CDR3 DNA reads as TGTGCCAGTAGTCCTAAAGCGGGAGGCCTGCGAGAGACCCAGTACTTC.